Below, 30 T cell receptor beta chains from the same sample are listed, as sequenced in a study of beta chain features in type 1 diabetes. Reverse transcribing all isolated RNA meant expressed TCRB transcripts were sequenced. TCRdb's table, derived via immunoSEQ multiplex PCR, lists solely in-frame clones and lacks some. The table includes 860,000 or so clones, roughly 15% detected once. Sequenced: naive CD4+ T cells from blood. All receptors come from a woman aged 18 to 35 in good health.

This clone was observed a single time. J is TRBJ1-3 and V is TRBV4-2; D is ambiguous. This CDR3 region has 20 residues. Germline CDR1 is LGHNA and CDR2 is YNFKEQ. Trimming cost V 1 base and J 0 bases, with 22 bases left between them. CDR3 sequence: CASSQGVGRGRASSGNTIYF. CDR3 in DNA: TGTGCCAGCAGCCAAGGCGTCGGTCGAGGGCGGGCCTCCTCTGGAAACACCATATATTTT.

The chain employs TRBV10-3 and TRBJ2-5; no definite D call. The ends were cut back, 3 bases at V and 3 bases at J, with 14 bases in the middle. CDR3 size: 15 residues. CDR1 is ENHRY, CDR2 SYGVKD, per germline. This CDR3 is CAISETDPSKETQYF. The CDR3 bases are TGTGCCATCAGTGAAACCGACCCCTCCAAAGAGACCCAGTACTTC.

The table lists this clone with a few counts. Different DNA sequences within this sample yield the same CDR3. This rearrangement joins TRBV7-9 to TRBJ2-5; D not resolved. Trimming cost V 2 bases and J 5 bases, with 3 bases left between them. The CDR3 spans 11 residues. Germline-derived CDR1 and CDR2 are SEHNR and FQNEAQ (reference sequence). The CDR3 DNA reads TGTGCCAGCAGCTTATATGAGACCCAGTACTTC. This translates into CASSLYETQYF.

Only a few counts were recorded for this clone. The V gene is TRBV28, the J gene TRBJ1-2; 7 positions match TRBD1. The trim removed 5 bases at V and 4 bases at J, leaving 10 bases unmatched. The CDR3 runs to 15 residues. Germline V CDR1 and CDR2: MDHEN, SYDVKM. The CDR3 sequence: CASSVGTEHLYGYTF. The CDR3 region has the DNA TGTGCCAGCAGTGTTGGGACAGAGCACCTCTATGGCTACACCTTC.

The table lists this clone with a few counts. This sequence joins TRBV4-1 and TRBJ2-1, with a possible D match to TRBD2 (5 bases). This CDR3 has 17 amino acids. Germline CDR1 is MGHRA and CDR2 is YSYEKL. Trimming removed 0 bases at V and 0 bases at J, with 12 bases between. As DNA, the CDR3 is TGCGCCAGCAGCCAAGATACGACTACAAGCTCCTACAATGAGCAGTTCTTC. As protein: CASSQDTTTSSYNEQFF.

This clone was recorded a few times. This rearrangement joins TRBV7-2 to TRBJ1-1; TRBD1 might be the D (5 bases). Per the germline V gene, CDR1 is SGHTA and CDR2 is FQGNSA. With 2 bases removed from V and 4 bases from J, the gap between germline ends came to 14 bases. This CDR3 contains 15 residues. CDR3 loop: CASSLRGVRPTEAFF. In DNA, the CDR3 is TGTGCCAGCAGCTTAAGGGGCGTTCGGCCCACTGAAGCTTTCTTT.

This chain uses TRBV28 with TRBJ1-4; D gene unclear. Germline loops: CDR1 MDHEN, CDR2 SYDVKM. CDR3 length: 15 amino acids. V lost 2 bases, J lost 8 bases, and 15 bases lay in between. CDR3 nucleotide sequence: TGTGCCAGCAGTTTAGGGCCTCTCCTTCGAGAAAAACTGTTTTTT. Amino acids: CASSLGPLLREKLFF.

A few counts support this clone. The genes are TRBV6-5 and TRBJ2-1; 11 bases align to TRBD2. The CDR3 loop spans 15 amino acids. CDR1 and CDR2 (germline): MNHEY, SVGAGI. Unmatched junction bases numbered 9, after V lost 7 bases and J lost 7 bases. CDR3 protein: CASIRLAGGSNEQFF. The CDR3 bases are TGTGCCAGCATTCGCCTAGCGGGAGGTTCGAATGAGCAGTTCTTC.

This sequence joins TRBV10-3 and TRBJ2-7; 11 bases are a match to TRBD2. Germline V gene sequence: CDR1 ENHRY, CDR2 SYGVKD. J lost 8 bases, V lost 6 bases, and 15 bases had no gene match. The CDR3 consists of 16 residues. The CDR3 reads CAIRKSGGTSGPKQYF. The CDR3 DNA sequence: TGTGCCATCAGAAAATCGGGCGGGACTAGCGGACCTAAGCAGTACTTC.

V and J are TRBV5-8 and TRBJ2-7; unclear D gene. The germline V gene encodes CDR1 SGHTS and CDR2 YDEGEE. The CDR3 extends over 14 amino acids. The germline V and J ends were trimmed by 4 bases and 6 bases, with 17 bases remaining between them. This CDR3 reads CASSRTSPRREQYF. As DNA, the CDR3 is TGTGCCAGCAGCAGGACGTCCCCGAGGCGCGAGCAGTACTTC. Full variable domain (remainder filled in from reference TRBV5-8 and TRBJ2-7): EAGVTQSPTHLIKTRGQQATLRCSPISGHTSVYWYQQALGLGLQFLLWYDEGEERNRGNFPPRFSGRQFPNYSSELNVNALELEDSALYLCASSRTSPRREQYFGPGTRLTVT.

V and J are TRBV7-9 and TRBJ2-3, with TRBD2 matching 7 bases. The CDR3 has 15 amino acids. J was trimmed by 6 bases and V by 4 bases; bases with no gene match: 10. Germline assignment: CDR1 SEHNR and CDR2 FQNEAQ (reference sequence). The CDR3, as DNA: TGTGCCAGCAGCTACACCGGGACTACCGTCGATACGCAGTATTTT. Its protein product is CASSYTGTTVDTQYF.

The sample holds one count of this clone. The genes are TRBV18 and TRBJ2-7; perhaps TRBD2 as D (5 bases). This CDR3 is 14 amino acids long. The V end lost 3 bases, the J end lost 0 bases, and 9 bases lay between the germline ends. Per the germline V gene, CDR1 is KGHSH and CDR2 is LQKENI. Here the CDR3 reads CASSPRESSYEQYF. The CDR3 DNA follows: TGTGCCAGCTCACCGAGGGAGAGCTCCTACGAGCAGTACTTC. The full variable domain, with the rest looked up from reference TRBV18 and TRBJ2-7, is NAGVMQNPRHLVRRRGQEARLRCSPMKGHSHVYWYRQLPEEGLKFMVYLQKENIIDESGMPKERFSAEFPKEGPSILRIQQVVRGDSAAYFCASSPRESSYEQYFGPGTRLTVT.

The rearrangement joins TRBV7-9 to TRBJ1-1, with D unclear. CDR1 and CDR2 (germline): SEHNR, FQNEAQ (reference sequence). The CDR3 runs 12 residues. V dropped 6 bases and J dropped 4 bases, with 9 bases sitting between them. The CDR3 is CASSARITEAFF. The CDR3 region has the DNA TGTGCCAGCAGTGCTCGGATCACTGAAGCTTTCTTT.

J is TRBJ2-1 and V is TRBV7-2; the D gene could be TRBD1 or TRBD2 (5 bases each). Germline CDR1 reads SGHTA; CDR2 reads FQGNSA. V was shortened by 1 base and J by 3 bases, with 7 bases between the two germline ends. There are 14 residues in the CDR3. CDR3 sequence: CASSLGGDYNEQFF. The CDR3 nucleotides read TGTGCCAGCAGCTTAGGAGGGGACTACAATGAGCAGTTCTTC.

V gene TRBV4-3 combines with J gene TRBJ1-1; the D is unclear. Trimming left V 0 bases short and J 1 base short, with 9 bases between. This CDR3 is built from 15 residues. Per the germline V gene, CDR1 is LGHNA and CDR2 is YSLEER. The CDR3 nucleotides are TGCGCCAGCAGCCAAGAATGGGTGGCGAACACTGAAGCTTTCTTT. Its protein is CASSQEWVANTEAFF.

This clone has a handful of counts. One end of the junction is discordant with germline, which a read error may explain. The chain carries TRBV14 and TRBJ2-7; a possible D gene is TRBD2 (5 bases). Germline V CDR1 and CDR2: SGHDN, FVKESK. CDR3 length: 13 amino acids. The CDR3 loop is CASSQGASISTSF. The CDR3 nucleotides are TGTGCCAGCAGCCAAGGTGCTAGCATTAGTACTTCGTTC.

The chain couples TRBV2 to TRBJ1-1; no reliable D call. Germline-derived CDR1 and CDR2 are SNHLY and FYNNEI. The ends were cut back, 6 bases at V and 1 base at J, with 15 bases in the middle. CDR3 length: 15 amino acids. CDR3 loop: CASRLREGGNTEAFF. CDR3 in DNA: TGTGCCAGCAGGCTAAGGGAAGGTGGGAACACTGAAGCTTTCTTT.

This clone was seen a few times. The rearrangement links TRBV28 to TRBJ2-5, with D perhaps being TRBD1 or TRBD2 (6 bases each). V shed 3 bases and J shed 7 bases, with 18 bases lying between them. Germline CDR1 and CDR2: MDHEN and SYDVKM. This CDR3 comprises 15 residues. The CDR3 nucleotides read TGTGCCAGCAGTTTCAAGACAGGCAGCGGGTGGACCCAGTACTTC. Translated, it gives CASSFKTGSGWTQYF. The full variable domain, rest sourced from reference TRBV28 and TRBJ2-5, is DVKVTQSSRYLVKRTGEKVFLECVQDMDHENMFWYRQDPGLGLRLIYFSYDVKMKEKGDIPEGYSVSREKKERFSLILESASTNQTSMYLCASSFKTGSGWTQYFGPGTRLLVL.

In DNA form, the CDR3 reads TGTGCCAGCAGCTTAGTAATCAGCACAGATACGCAGTATTTT. Its protein is CASSLVISTDTQYF. The rearrangement uses TRBV11-2 and TRBJ2-3; D unresolved. V lost 1 base to trimming and J lost 0 bases, with 5 bases between them. The CDR3 is 14 residues long. CDR1 is SGHAT and CDR2 is FQNNGV in the germline V gene.

V usage is TRBV15 and J usage is TRBJ2-5; D not resolved. The V end lost 0 bases, the J end lost 2 bases, and 10 bases lay between the germline ends. Germline assignment: CDR1 LNHNV and CDR2 YYDKDF (reference sequence). This CDR3 region has 15 residues. This chain's CDR3 is CATSRDPGPQETQYF. The CDR3 DNA is TGTGCCACCAGCAGAGATCCCGGCCCGCAAGAGACCCAGTACTTC.

This rearrangement joins TRBV28 to TRBJ2-7, with 10 bases lining up with TRBD1. Germline V CDR1 and CDR2: MDHEN, SYDVKM. This CDR3 comprises 15 residues. Trimming cost V 4 bases and J 5 bases; bases outside gene matches: 8. CDR3 DNA sequence: TGTGCCAGCAGTTCCGCCGGGACAGGGGAAAACGAGCAGTACTTC. It codes for CASSSAGTGENEQYF.

The V and J genes are TRBV29-1 and TRBJ2-3; D is possibly TRBD2 (6 bases). The V end was cut by 6 bases, the J end by 0 bases, with 16 bases between. The germline V gene encodes CDR1 SQVTM and CDR2 ANQGSEA. The CDR3 totals 15 residues. The DNA for the CDR3 is TGCAGCGTCCGGGGGACGTGGCAAAGCACAGATACGCAGTATTTT. Translating gives CSVRGTWQSTDTQYF.

The chain uses TRBV29-1 and TRBJ2-5; D may correspond to TRBD1 or TRBD2 (6 bases each). CDR1 SQVTM and CDR2 ANQGSEA come from the germline V gene. The V end was cut by 4 bases, the J end by 7 bases, with 19 bases between. CDR3 size: 14 residues. CDR3: CSVGHRDMGGTQYF. DNA for the CDR3: TGCAGCGTTGGCCACAGGGACATGGGGGGGACCCAGTACTTC. Based on the CDR3 plus reference TRBV29-1 and TRBJ2-5, the full variable domain is SAVISQKPSRDICQRGTSLTIQCQVDSQVTMMFWYRQQPGQSLTLIATANQGSEATYESGFVIDKFPISRPNLTFSTLTVSNMSPEDSSIYLCSVGHRDMGGTQYFGPGTRLLVL.

This clone was counted a few times. This sample includes further DNA sequences coding for the same CDR3. The J gene is TRBJ2-1, the V gene TRBV28; no reliable D call. Germline V gene data show CDR1 as MDHEN and CDR2 as SYDVKM. This CDR3 spans 13 amino acids. V was pared by 6 bases and J by 0 bases, with 6 bases between. The CDR3, as DNA: TGTGCCAGCAGGCTGGACTCCTACAATGAGCAGTTCTTC. This sequence encodes CASRLDSYNEQFF.

The chain uses TRBV5-6 and TRBJ1-2; TRBD1 might be the D (5 bases). V was clipped by 4 bases and J by 8 bases, with 12 bases between them. CDR1 is SGHDT, CDR2 YYEEEE, per germline. The CDR3 extends over 12 amino acids. The CDR3 DNA sequence: TGTGCCAGCAGCACACAGGCGTGGGGCTACACCTTC. Its translation: CASSTQAWGYTF.

A few counts support this clone. The chain couples TRBV2 to TRBJ1-4, with D possibly matching TRBD1 (5 bases). V dropped 7 bases and J dropped 6 bases, with 15 bases sitting between them. The length of the CDR3 is 14 residues. CDR1 is SNHLY, CDR2 FYNNEI, per germline. CDR3 bases: TGTGCCAGCATGTCCGGGACCAGAGATGAAAAACTGTTTTTT. The encoded protein is CASMSGTRDEKLFF. The variable domain in full, with the rest retrieved from reference TRBV2 and TRBJ1-4, is EPEVTQTPSHQVTQMGQEVILRCVPISNHLYFYWYRQILGQKVEFLVSFYNNEISEKSEIFDDQFSVERPDGSNFTLKIRSTKLEDSAMYFCASMSGTRDEKLFFGSGTQLSVL.

This clone was picked up a small number of times. The CDR3 DNA reads as TGTGCCAGCAGCTTAGCGGGGGGGGTAAGCTATGGCTACACCTTC. Protein sequence: CASSLAGGVSYGYTF. V gene TRBV7-2 combines with J gene TRBJ1-2, with a weak D call TRBD1 (5 bases). CDR3 size: 15 residues. V lost 0 bases, J lost 4 bases, and 12 bases lay in between. In germline, CDR1 is SGHTA, CDR2 FQGNSA. The entire variable domain, with the rest obtained from reference TRBV7-2 and TRBJ1-2, is as follows: GAGVSQSPSNKVTEKGKDVELRCDPISGHTALYWYRQSLGQGLEFLIYFQGNSAPDKSGLPSDRFSAERTGGSVSTLTIQRTQQEDSAVYLCASSLAGGVSYGYTFGSGTRLTVV.

In this sample, this clone turned up a few times. The J gene is TRBJ1-1, the V gene TRBV7-9; 8 bases fit TRBD1. The V gene end was trimmed by 3 bases and the J gene end by 6 bases; junction bases not matched to a gene: 18. The CDR3 runs to 18 residues. Germline lookup yields CDR1 SEHNR and CDR2 FQNEAQ (reference sequence). CDR3 loop: CASSLGSGTGYKDAEAFF. CDR3 nucleotides: TGTGCCAGCAGCTTGGGGTCTGGGACAGGTTATAAGGATGCTGAAGCTTTCTTT.

The chain recombines TRBV12-5 with TRBJ2-1; 10 nucleotides match TRBD2. The CDR3 has 14 amino acids. From germline, CDR1 is LGHNT and CDR2 FRNRAP. Trimming at V came to 8 bases and at J to 3 bases, leaving 4 bases not matched to a gene. CDR3 sequence: CASSPSGSYNEQFF. DNA of the CDR3: TGTGCTAGTTCGCCTAGCGGGAGCTACAATGAGCAGTTCTTC.

This clone turned up a few times. The chain employs TRBV7-3 and TRBJ2-3, with 10 bases lining up with TRBD1. CDR3 size: 14 residues. In germline, CDR1 is SGHTA, CDR2 FQGTGA. With V trimmed by 5 bases and J by 4 bases, 3 bases remained unmatched. CDR3 DNA: TGTGCCAGCAGCCCCGGACAGGGGGCAGATACGCAGTATTTT. Translated: CASSPGQGADTQYF.